A selection of T cell receptor beta chains follows, all from one sample in a study of monozygotic twins with inflammatory bowel disease. Reprocessing the 5' RACE reads, TCRdb reports a single entry for every CDR3 protein and omits DNA. The listing records over 150,000 distinct CDR3 sequences. Sequenced: blood. The receptors come from a human donor with ulcerative colitis or Crohn's disease, or a healthy co-twin of an affected twin (not recorded which). Both conserved end residues are part of each CDR3.

J gene | V gene | CDR3 protein
TRBJ1-1 | TRBV30 | CAWSWAGLMNTEAFF
TRBJ1-4 | TRBV7-8 | CASTLGPANEKLFF
TRBJ2-7 | TRBV7-8 | CASSLGGQGTYEQYF
TRBJ2-7 | TRBV7-9 | CASSPRGGISSHEQYF
TRBJ1-1 | TRBV5-1 | CASSPGTDLTEAFF
TRBJ1-3 | TRBV4-3 | CASSQDNQASGTIYF
TRBJ2-7 | TRBV5-1 | CASSFPNGTPSYEQYF
TRBJ1-5 | TRBV19 | CASSRTGANNQPQHF
TRBJ2-7 | TRBV3-1 | CASSQDLGTVYEQYF
TRBJ1-1 | TRBV2 | CASRRGDSTEAFF
TRBJ2-7 | TRBV5-1 | CASSLRQGGYEQYF
TRBJ2-1 | TRBV28 | CASSETSGGPRVMNNEQFF
TRBJ2-3 | TRBV12-3/TRBV12-4 | CASSSLAGADTQYF
TRBJ2-5 | TRBV24-1 | CATSDFETQYF
TRBJ1-1 | TRBV5-1 | CASSLGVRGLTEAFF
TRBJ2-5 | TRBV5-1 | CASSFRAGQETQYF
TRBJ2-5 | TRBV28 | CASSLRPGWETQYF
TRBJ2-5 | TRBV28 | CASRRQGQETQYF
TRBJ1-2 | TRBV20-1 | CSARRASYGYTF
TRBJ2-2 | TRBV7-2 | CASSQSRGTIGGGELFF
TRBJ2-4 | TRBV28 | CASSLRDRDGNIQYF
TRBJ1-1 | TRBV19 | CASREGFSTEAFF
TRBJ2-7 | TRBV14 | CASSQEGYYYEQYF
TRBJ2-2 | TRBV7-3 | CASSRRIDRAGELFF
TRBJ2-1 | TRBV7-3 | CASSLTTGTGVGLFF
TRBJ2-7 | TRBV6-5 | CASSYWGVEGEQYF
TRBJ1-5 | TRBV12-3/TRBV12-4 | CASTVVGINQPQHF
TRBJ1-6 | TRBV3-1 | CAGINRIHNSPLHF
TRBJ2-1 | TRBV3-1 | CASSPGPDEQFF
TRBJ2-5 | TRBV11-2 | CASSLGSGGGQQETQYF
TRBJ1-5 | TRBV5-1 | CASSLAPGGNQPQHF
TRBJ2-7 | TRBV6-5 | CASSYSGLAASSYEQYF
TRBJ1-2 | TRBV27 | CASRPSAQPYGYTF
TRBJ2-7 | TRBV20-1 | CSARKGQGWNEQYF
TRBJ2-1 | TRBV24-1 | CATSDLSGEEVQHYNEQFF
TRBJ2-2 | TRBV2 | CASKGNTGELFF
TRBJ2-3 | TRBV6-1 | CASSELRTSGVQTSTDTQYF
TRBJ2-2 | TRBV5-1 | CASSLAPIAVNTGELFF
TRBJ1-5 | TRBV15 | CATSRDPLGQIRGNQPQHF
TRBJ2-1 | TRBV5-5 | CASTPRISGVGYNEQFF
TRBJ2-1 | TRBV20-1 | CSAPGTDLNEQFF
TRBJ2-5 | TRBV20-1 | CSARAGTGLQETQYF
TRBJ2-5 | TRBV5-5 | CASSLYVGGPQETQYF
TRBJ1-1 | TRBV29-1 | CSVEDQRKNTEAFF
TRBJ1-4 | TRBV28 | CASSLLTANEKLFF
TRBJ2-7 | TRBV24-1 | CATSVGTSGSSSYEQYF
TRBJ1-2 | TRBV5-1 | CASSLEASGTGYGYTF
TRBJ2-1 | TRBV7-3 | CASSLNSVYNEHFF
TRBJ2-5 | TRBV10-3 | CATTSGSIETQYF
TRBJ2-1 | TRBV20-1 | CSARVVHSYNEQFF
TRBJ1-1 | TRBV3-1 | CASSFGTGDLEAFF